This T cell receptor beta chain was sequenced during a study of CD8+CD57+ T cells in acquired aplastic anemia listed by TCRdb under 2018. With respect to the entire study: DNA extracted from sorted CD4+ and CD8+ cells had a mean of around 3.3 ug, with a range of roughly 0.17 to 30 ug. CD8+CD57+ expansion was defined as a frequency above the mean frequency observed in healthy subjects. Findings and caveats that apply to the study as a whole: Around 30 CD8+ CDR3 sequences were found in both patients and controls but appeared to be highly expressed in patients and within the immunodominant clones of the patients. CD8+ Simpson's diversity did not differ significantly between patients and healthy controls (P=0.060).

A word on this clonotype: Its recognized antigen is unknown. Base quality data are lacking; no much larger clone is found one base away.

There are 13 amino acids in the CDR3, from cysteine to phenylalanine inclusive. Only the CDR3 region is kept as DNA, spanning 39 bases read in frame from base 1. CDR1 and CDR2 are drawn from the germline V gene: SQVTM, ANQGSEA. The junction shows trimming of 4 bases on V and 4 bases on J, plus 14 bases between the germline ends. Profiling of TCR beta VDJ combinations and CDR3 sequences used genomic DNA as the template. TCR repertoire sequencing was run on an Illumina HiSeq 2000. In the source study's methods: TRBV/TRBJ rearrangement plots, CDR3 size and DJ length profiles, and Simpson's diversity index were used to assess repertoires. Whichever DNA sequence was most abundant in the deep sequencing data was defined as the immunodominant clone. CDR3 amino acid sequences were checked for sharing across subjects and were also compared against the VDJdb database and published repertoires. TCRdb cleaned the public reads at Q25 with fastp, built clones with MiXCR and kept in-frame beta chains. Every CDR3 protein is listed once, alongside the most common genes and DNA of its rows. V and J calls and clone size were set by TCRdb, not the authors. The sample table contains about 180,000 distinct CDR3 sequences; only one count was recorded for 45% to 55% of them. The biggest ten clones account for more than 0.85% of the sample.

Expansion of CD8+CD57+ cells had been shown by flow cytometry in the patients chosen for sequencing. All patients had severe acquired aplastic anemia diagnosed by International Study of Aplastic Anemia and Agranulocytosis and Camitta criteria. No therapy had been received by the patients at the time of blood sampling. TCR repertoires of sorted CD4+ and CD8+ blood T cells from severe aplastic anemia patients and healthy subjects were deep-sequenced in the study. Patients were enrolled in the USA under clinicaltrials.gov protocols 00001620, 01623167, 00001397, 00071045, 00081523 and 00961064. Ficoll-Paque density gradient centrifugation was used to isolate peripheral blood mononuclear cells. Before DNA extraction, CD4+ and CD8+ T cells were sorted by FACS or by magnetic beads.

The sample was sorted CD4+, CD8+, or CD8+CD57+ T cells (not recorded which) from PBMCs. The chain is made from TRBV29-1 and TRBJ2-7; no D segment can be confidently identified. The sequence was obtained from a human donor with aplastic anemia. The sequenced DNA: TGCAGCGTTGTCGGCCAGATGGGTTACGAGCAGTACTTC. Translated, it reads CSVVGQMGYEQYF.